This is a list of T cell receptor beta chains from one sample in a study of blood T cell repertoires in COVID-19. Sequenced by immunoSEQ multiplex PCR; TCRdb stores in-frame clones only, minus some. Of 130,000 or so clones listed, around 89% are singletons. Sequencing was performed on peripheral blood. The receptors were gathered from a man aged 50-60 years with active or convalescent COVID-19. Each CDR3 is given with its conserved first and last residue. Each record gives: V gene, CDR3 length, clone size, J gene, D gene, CDR3 protein, CDR3 DNA. The D gene is left open where the match is weak. Size is omitted from some rows. Given values are once, few, many or a class for expanded clones.

>TRBV1|16|.|TRBJ2-7|.
CTSSQENGGLSYEQYF
TGCACCAGCAGCCAAGAGAACGGGGGGCTCTCCTACGAGCAGTACTTC
>TRBV7-2|13|.|TRBJ2-1|.
CASSYQPGGEQFF
TGTGCCAGCAGCTACCAACCTGGGGGGGAGCAGTTCTTC
>TRBV10-3|14|.|TRBJ1-5|.
CASCGGENNQPQHF
TGTGCCTCCTGTGGAGGTGAAAACAATCAGCCCCAGCATTTT
>TRBV7-9|15|.|TRBJ2-3|TRBD2
CASSIAGGGTDTQYF
TGTGCCAGCAGCATAGCGGGAGGAGGCACAGATACGCAGTATTTT
>TRBV12-5|17|once|TRBJ2-2|.
CASGLVTVRLNTGELFF
TGTGCTAGTGGTTTGGTCACAGTTAGATTGAACACCGGGGAGCTGTTTTTT
>TRBV30|14|.|TRBJ2-7|TRBD1
CAWSHRGLSHEQYF
TGTGCCTGGAGCCACAGGGGGCTATCCCACGAGCAGTACTTC
>TRBV19|18|.|TRBJ1-5|TRBD1
CASSDLGTARLSNQPQHF
TGTGCCAGTAGTGACCTCGGGACAGCCCGTCTTAGCAATCAGCCCCAGCATTTT
>TRBV18|18|.|TRBJ2-6|.
CASSPWAGEVPGANVLTF
TGTGCCAGCTCACCGTGGGCAGGGGAAGTTCCGGGGGCCAACGTCCTGACTTTC
>TRBV30|12|few|TRBJ2-7|.
CAWDSSYREQYF
TGTGCCTGGGACAGTTCTTACCGCGAGCAGTACTTC
>TRBV6-5|13|.|TRBJ1-5|.
CASILQVGQPQHF
TGTGCCAGCATCCTCCAGGTAGGACAGCCCCAGCATTTT
>TRBV20-1|15|.|TRBJ2-7|TRBD1
CSASSGGTGTYEQYF
TGCAGTGCTAGTTCCGGCGGGACAGGGACGTACGAGCAGTACTTC
>TRBV12-5|16|.|TRBJ2-1|TRBD2
CASGYGTSGGYNEQFF
TGTGCTAGTGGTTATGGGACTAGCGGGGGATACAATGAGCAGTTCTTC
>TRBV30|12|.|TRBJ1-2|.
CAWSVWREGYTF
TGTGCCTGGAGTGTATGGAGGGAGGGCTACACCTTC
>TRBV5-1|13|once|TRBJ2-7|.
CASSGTSDYEQYF
TGCGCCAGCAGCGGCACTAGTGACTACGAGCAGTACTTC
>TRBV2|14|.|TRBJ2-7|TRBD2
CASGRIAGTYEQYF
TGTGCCAGCGGAAGGATAGCGGGAACCTACGAGCAGTACTTC
>TRBV6-1|13|.|TRBJ1-2|.
CASSETNVYGYTF
TGTGCCAGCAGTGAGACAAATGTCTATGGCTACACCTTC
>TRBV12-5|18|.|TRBJ2-2|TRBD1
CASGLITKDRVELGELFF
TGTGCTAGTGGTTTGATAACCAAGGACAGGGTAGAATTGGGGGAGCTGTTTTTT
>TRBV12-3/TRBV12-4|11|.|TRBJ1-3|.
CASSFLETIYF
TGTGCCAGCAGTTTTCTAGAGACCATATATTTT
>TRBV19|15|.|TRBJ2-2|.
CASSTSGMGTGELFF
TGTGCCAGTAGTACCTCGGGGATGGGCACCGGGGAGCTGTTTTTT
>TRBV21-1|17|.|TRBJ2-1|.
CASSKDRGRACYNEQFF
TGTGCCAGCAGCAAAGACCGCGGGAGGGCTTGCTACAATGAGCAGTTCTTC
>TRBV28|15|.|TRBJ2-7|TRBD2
CASSFPSGPTTEQYF
TGTGCCAGCAGTTTTCCTAGCGGGCCAACCACCGAGCAGTACTTC
>TRBV9|15|.|TRBJ2-1|.
CASNLDLPGQGEQFF
TGTGCCAGCAACCTCGATCTTCCGGGCCAGGGGGAGCAGTTCTTC